The source of this T cell receptor beta chain is a study of OX40 agonist ivuxolimab in advanced cancers. Background on the study: Patients were treated with ivuxolimab, an agonistic anti-OX40 (CD134) antibody.

Study findings and constraints: At 0.1 to 3.0 mg/kg, CD4+ and CD8+ blood T cells expanded clonally by week 6. Averaged across samples, CD8+ T cells carried more expanded clones than CD4+ did.

With respect to this clone: Its antigen is undetermined.

TCRdb's copy holds only in-frame clones and misses some; the assay was immunoSEQ multiplex PCR. Among 25,000 to 35,000 clones, 80% to 85% were seen once, and the ten largest hold under 25%. A history of autoimmune disease or systemic immunosuppression excluded patients. This specimen consisted of CD4+ or CD8+ T cells sorted from blood, obtained in a trial of the OX40 agonist ivuxolimab. The origin of this receptor is an adult with an advanced solid tumor such as melanoma, head and neck, liver or kidney cancer.

CDR3 residues: CSGSLGGSYNEQFF. CDR3 bases: TGCAGCGGGTCCCTAGGGGGCTCCTACAATGAGCAGTTCTTC. The rearrangement links TRBV29-1 to TRBJ2-1; a weak D match, TRBD1 (6 bases). Per germline, CDR1 SQVTM and CDR2 ANQGSEA. V lost 7 bases, J lost 0 bases, and 13 bases lay in between. The CDR3 extends over 14 amino acids.